One T cell receptor beta chain is described in this entry. The sample originates from a study of cytomegalovirus exposure and HLA in healthy donors. Sequencing was performed with immunoSEQ multiplex PCR; in TCRdb, only in-frame clones are kept and a portion is missing. This sample has roughly 50,000 clones, with more than 75% found just once. The specimen sequenced was PBMCs. The clonotype was recovered from a man aged 18 to 29 in good health and CMV-seronegative.

The CDR3: CASSLLQGHNEQFF. The CDR3 coding sequence is TGTGCCAGCAGTTTATTGCAGGGCCACAATGAGCAGTTCTTC. This chain uses TRBV28 with TRBJ2-1; D may be TRBD1 (5 bases). The CDR3 runs to 14 residues. V was clipped by 1 base and J by 5 bases, with 9 bases between them. The V gene's germline CDR1 is MDHEN and CDR2 SYDVKM.